This T cell receptor (beta chain) was captured by sequencing in a study of a mutant IDH1 vaccine in newly diagnosed glioma. The wider study: Vaccine administration was initiated 4-6 weeks following radiotherapy alone, or with temozolomide cycles.

Germline values: CDR1 SGDLS, CDR2 YYNGEE. The V end was cut by 1 base, the J end by 2 bases, with 9 bases between. This CDR3 is built from 14 residues. Time point defined: week 11, during vaccination. Each vaccine dose was 300 ug of mutant IDH1 20-mer peptide, with topical imiquimod. Only in-frame clones appear in the TCRdb table, and some are missing; sequencing was by immunoSEQ multiplex PCR. The repertoire has about 24,000 clones, around 79% of them found once; the top ten carry 7% to 9%. In regard to this clone: The target antigen is unknown.

Sequenced here: PBMCs, sampled from a glioma patient whose treatment included an IDH1 peptide vaccine. The chain employs TRBV9 and TRBJ1-1, with D uncertain. The clonotype originates from a man aged 35-49 years with glioma. The chain's CDR3 is CASSVRLENTEAFF. DNA of the CDR3: TGTGCCAGCAGCGTAAGACTAGAAAACACTGAAGCTTTCTTT.